The 24 T cell receptor beta chains below come from one sample, sequenced in a study of early T cells in non-severe SARS-CoV-2 infection. TCRdb re-called the 5' RACE reads with MiXCR, one entry per CDR3 protein. The table has under 40,000 distinct CDR3 sequences, approximately 6.1% seen once. The source material was whole blood. The receptors originated from an adult who was a healthcare worker with PCR-confirmed SARS-CoV-2 infection or an uninfected control (not recorded which).

This clonotype was recorded many times. CDR3 residues: CATSDDMNTEAFF. DNA for the CDR3: TGTGCCACCAGTGATGACATGAACACTGAAGCTTTCTTT. The rearrangement links TRBV24-1 to TRBJ1-1, with D uncertain. The germline gives CDR1 KGHDR, CDR2 SFDVKD. The germline V and J ends were trimmed by 3 bases and 0 bases, with 4 bases remaining between them. The CDR3 covers 13 residues.

Note on this clonotype: One end of the junction fails to match germline, which may point to a read error. This rearrangement joins TRBV19 to TRBJ2-6, with a possible D match to TRBD1 (6 bases). The V gene's germline CDR1 is LNHDA and CDR2 SQIVND (reference sequence). This CDR3 has 13 residues. The CDR3, as DNA: TGTGCCAGTAGTATGGTGGGGGCCAACGTCCTGACTTTT. This encodes CASSMVGANVLTF.

The sample holds many counts of this clonotype. The chain is built from TRBV15 and TRBJ2-3; 7 bases line up with TRBD2. The CDR3 runs to 18 residues. V was clipped by 1 base and J by 0 bases; unmatched bases: 10. Germline V gene data show CDR1 as LNHNV and CDR2 as YYDKDF (reference sequence). Written as DNA, the CDR3 is TGTGCCACCAGCAGAGTGGGAGGGCTACCAACTAGCACAGATACGCAGTATTTT. This translates into CATSRVGGLPTSTDTQYF. Combining the CDR3 with reference TRBV15 and TRBJ2-3 gives the whole variable domain DAMVIQNPRYQVTQFGKPVTLSCSQTLNHNVMYWYQQKSSQAPKLLFHYYDKDFNNEADTPDNFQSRRPNTSFCFLDIRSPGLGDTAMYLCATSRVGGLPTSTDTQYFGPGTRLTVL.

This clonotype was found many times. This chain connects TRBV20-1 to TRBJ2-3, with 11 bases that match TRBD2. This CDR3 region has 15 residues. The ends lost 3 bases at V and 3 bases at J; junction bases unmatched: 5. Germline V gene sequence: CDR1 DFQATT, CDR2 SNEGSKA (reference sequence). The CDR3 DNA reads as TGCAGTGCTAGGGGGACTAGCGGATGGACAGATACGCAGTATTTT. Translated: CSARGTSGWTDTQYF.

This sequence joins TRBV6-2 or TRBV6-3 and TRBJ2-1; the match to TRBD2 covers 10 bases. CDR1 and CDR2 (germline): MNHEY, SVGEGT. Trimming cost V 0 bases and J 6 bases; bases outside gene matches: 2. The CDR3 extends over 15 amino acids. CDR3 sequence (DNA): TGTGCCAGCAGTTACTCGTCTAGCGGGAGCAATGAGCAGTTCTTC. It translates to CASSYSSSGSNEQFF.

This clonotype was detected many times. This chain joins TRBV11-2 and TRBJ2-1; TRBD2 agrees at 10 bases. Germline CDR1 and CDR2: SGHAT and FQNNGV. The CDR3 has 14 amino acids. V lost 0 bases and J lost 10; bases outside the gene matches: 3. CDR3 sequence: CASSLDPLAGEQFF. As DNA, the CDR3 is TGTGCCAGCAGCTTAGATCCACTAGCGGGGGAGCAGTTCTTC.

This clonotype was seen a few times. The chain joins TRBV12-3 or TRBV12-4 to TRBJ1-1; maybe TRBD1 (5 bases). V was trimmed by 5 bases and J by 10 bases, leaving 11 bases between them. This CDR3 comprises 11 residues. The CDR3 sequence: CASSQTGGAFF. The CDR3 DNA reads as TGTGCCAGCAGTCAAACTGGGGGAGCTTTCTTT.

In its sample, this clonotype was seen many times. The chain links TRBV20-1 to TRBJ1-2, with 8 bases that match TRBD1. This CDR3 is 11 amino acids long. V gave up 7 bases and J gave up 8 bases; unmatched junction bases: 6. From germline, CDR1 is DFQATT and CDR2 SNEGSKA (reference sequence). The CDR3 DNA reads TGCAGTGTTCCAGGGGGCCCCGGCTACACCTTC. Residues: CSVPGGPGYTF.

This clonotype was seen ten or more times. The CDR3 DNA follows: TGTGCCAGCAGCTGGGGACTAGCGGGAAGCACAGATACGCAGTATTTT. It yields the protein CASSWGLAGSTDTQYF. The chain employs TRBV5-6 and TRBJ2-3; 13 bases agree with TRBD2. The CDR3 consists of 16 residues. Germline assignment: CDR1 SGHDT and CDR2 YYEEEE. J was trimmed by 0 bases and V by 3 bases; bases with no gene match: 1.

The chain uses TRBV14 and TRBJ1-2, with D possibly matching TRBD1 (5 bases). The CDR3 runs to 15 residues. V lost 0 bases, J lost 4 bases, and 12 bases lay in between. Looked up from germline, CDR1 is SGHDN and CDR2 is FVKESK. CDR3 coding DNA: TGTGCCAGCAGCCAAGATGCGGGGGTCGGCTATGGCTACACCTTC. It codes for CASSQDAGVGYGYTF. The variable domain in full, with the rest retrieved from reference TRBV14 and TRBJ1-2, is EAGVTQFPSHSVIEKGQTVTLRCDPISGHDNLYWYRRVMGKEIKFLLHFVKESKQDESGMPNNRFLAERTGGTYSTLKVQPAELEDSGVYFCASSQDAGVGYGYTFGSGTRLTVV.

This clonotype was recorded a few times. The chain combines TRBV30 with TRBJ2-3, with TRBD2 as a possible D gene (6 bases). V was pared by 1 base and J by 2 bases, with 13 bases between. Germline-derived CDR1 and CDR2 are GTSNPN and SVGIG (reference sequence). CDR3 length: 15 amino acids. CDR3 loop: CAWSAGETFTDTQYF. CDR3 DNA: TGTGCCTGGAGTGCGGGAGAAACCTTCACAGATACGCAGTATTTT.

This clonotype was seen ten or more times. The chain employs TRBV18 and TRBJ2-1, with unresolved D. The germline V and J ends were trimmed by 2 bases and 2 bases, with 7 bases remaining between them. This CDR3 spans 14 amino acids. CDR1 and CDR2 from the germline V gene are KGHSH and LQKENI. The CDR3 DNA is TGTGCCAGCTCACCAGAAAGGCCCTACAATGAGCAGTTCTTC. Protein: CASSPERPYNEQFF.

This clonotype was detected many times. This chain uses TRBV5-4 with TRBJ2-7; TRBD2 matches 14 bases. This CDR3 spans 18 amino acids. From germline, CDR1 is SGHNT and CDR2 YYREEE (reference sequence). Losses at the gene ends were 0 bases for V and 2 bases for J; bases not matched to a gene: 7. The CDR3 here is CASSLAGTSGSGTYEQYF. CDR3 coding DNA: TGTGCCAGCAGCTTGGCCGGGACTAGCGGGAGTGGAACCTACGAGCAGTACTTC.

In this sample, this clonotype turned up many times. This sequence joins TRBV10-3 and TRBJ2-3; D could derive from TRBD1 or TRBD2 (5 bases each). V lost 10 bases, J lost 3 bases, and 20 bases lay in between. This CDR3 contains 15 residues. Per the germline V gene, CDR1 is ENHRY and CDR2 is SYGVKD. CDR3 loop: CATQLGDLATDTQYF. The CDR3 nucleotides are TGTGCCACCCAGTTAGGGGACCTTGCAACAGATACGCAGTATTTT.

The sample holds many counts of this clonotype. The chain is built from TRBV14 and TRBJ2-2; no definite D call. The length of the CDR3 is 16 residues. CDR1 and CDR2 (germline): SGHDN, FVKESK. V dropped 4 bases and J dropped 4 bases, with 16 bases sitting between them. In DNA form, the CDR3 reads TGTGCCAGCAGCCCAAGATTAGGGATAATCACCGGGGAGCTGTTTTTT. This codes for CASSPRLGIITGELFF.

The gene calls are TRBV12-3 or TRBV12-4 and TRBJ1-1, with TRBD1 as a possible D gene (6 bases). CDR3 size: 15 residues. The V end was cut by 2 bases, the J end by 0 bases, with 10 bases between. CDR3 amino acids: CASSLTGHMNTEAFF. The CDR3 DNA follows: TGTGCCAGCAGTTTAACAGGGCACATGAACACTGAAGCTTTCTTT.

This clonotype was seen only a few times. The chain combines TRBV7-3 with TRBJ2-2, with 10 bases matching TRBD1. V dropped 5 bases and J dropped 6; count of bases not matched to a gene: 9. The germline gives CDR1 SGHTA, CDR2 FQGTGA. The CDR3 runs 16 residues. Here the CDR3 DNA reads TGTGCCAGCAGCACGACAGGGGGCGCAAGGCCCGGGGAGCTGTTTTTT. This codes for CASSTTGGARPGELFF.

This clonotype appeared many times. The J gene is TRBJ1-1, the V gene TRBV20-1; D gene unclear. V dropped 6 bases and J dropped 1 base, with 15 bases sitting between them. Germline V gene data show CDR1 as DFQATT and CDR2 as SNEGSKA (reference sequence). The length of the CDR3 is 14 residues. The CDR3 nucleotides read TGCAGTGCAGAAGATAGGGCGGGGAACACTGAAGCTTTCTTT. This translates into CSAEDRAGNTEAFF.

This clonotype was seen at least ten times. The rearrangement joins TRBV5-6 to TRBJ2-1, with TRBD2 matching 7 bases. V lost 3 bases, J lost 1 base, and 7 bases stayed unmatched. The CDR3 extends over 16 amino acids. Germline CDR1 and CDR2: SGHDT and YYEEEE. DNA of the CDR3: TGTGCCAGCAGCTCCATTTACGGGGGGTCCTACAATGAGCAGTTCTTC. This gives the protein CASSSIYGGSYNEQFF.

This clonotype showed up many times. The J gene is TRBJ2-7, the V gene TRBV7-9; perhaps D is TRBD1 or TRBD2 (6 bases each). V was clipped by 8 bases and J by 3 bases, with 14 bases between them. Per the germline V gene, CDR1 is SEHNR and CDR2 is FQNEAQ (reference sequence). The CDR3 totals 13 residues. The DNA for the CDR3 is TGTGCCAGCGGGGGGCAGGACCTCTACGAGCAGTACTTC. This encodes CASGGQDLYEQYF. Together with reference TRBV7-9 and TRBJ2-7, the CDR3 gives the full variable domain: DTGVSQNPRHKITKRGQNVTFRCDPISEHNRLYWYRQTLGQGPEFLTYFQNEAQLEKSRLLSDRFSAERPKGSFSTLEIQRTEQGDSAMYLCASGGQDLYEQYFGPGTRLTVT.

This clonotype was counted many times. Here the CDR3 DNA reads TGTGCCAGCAGCCCCGGACTAGCGCCATACAATGAGCAGTTCTTC. This sequence encodes CASSPGLAPYNEQFF. V usage is TRBV11-2 and J usage is TRBJ2-1; 9 bases agree with TRBD2. Trimming at V came to 5 bases and at J to 4 bases, leaving 6 bases not matched to a gene. This CDR3 comprises 15 residues. Germline CDR1 is SGHAT and CDR2 is FQNNGV.

This clonotype was counted many times. The chain is built from TRBV30 and TRBJ2-5; the match to TRBD1 covers 8 bases. The germline CDR1 and CDR2 sequences are GTSNPN and SVGIG (reference sequence). J was trimmed by 7 bases and V by 2 bases; bases with no gene match: 12. The CDR3 covers 15 residues. DNA of the CDR3: TGTGCCTGGAGTCCCGGCGGACAGGGAGGAGGGACCCAGTACTTC. Protein sequence: CAWSPGGQGGGTQYF. The entire variable domain, with the rest obtained from reference TRBV30 and TRBJ2-5, is as follows: SQTIHQWPATLVQPVGSPLSLECTVEGTSNPNLYWYRQAAGRGLQLLFYSVGIGQISSEVPQNLSASRPQDRQFILSSKKLLLSDSGFYLCAWSPGGQGGGTQYFGPGTRLLVL.

The chain combines TRBV11-2 with TRBJ2-2; D gene unclear. CDR3 size: 13 residues. Per germline, CDR1 SGHAT and CDR2 FQNNGV. V was cut by 0 bases and J by 9 bases, with 8 bases left in between. The CDR3 reads CASSLDPQRELFF. The CDR3 nucleotides read TGTGCCAGCAGCTTAGACCCCCAGCGGGAGCTGTTTTTT.

This clonotype has at least ten counts. The rearrangement uses TRBV4-1 and TRBJ2-7, with TRBD2 matching over 10 bases. Germline CDR1 MGHRA, CDR2 YSYEKL. The V gene end was trimmed by 1 base and the J gene end by 2 bases; junction bases not matched to a gene: 2. This CDR3 spans 15 amino acids. This chain's CDR3 is CASSQAGTSAYEQYF. The DNA of the CDR3 is TGCGCCAGCAGCCAAGCGGGGACTAGCGCCTACGAGCAGTACTTC.